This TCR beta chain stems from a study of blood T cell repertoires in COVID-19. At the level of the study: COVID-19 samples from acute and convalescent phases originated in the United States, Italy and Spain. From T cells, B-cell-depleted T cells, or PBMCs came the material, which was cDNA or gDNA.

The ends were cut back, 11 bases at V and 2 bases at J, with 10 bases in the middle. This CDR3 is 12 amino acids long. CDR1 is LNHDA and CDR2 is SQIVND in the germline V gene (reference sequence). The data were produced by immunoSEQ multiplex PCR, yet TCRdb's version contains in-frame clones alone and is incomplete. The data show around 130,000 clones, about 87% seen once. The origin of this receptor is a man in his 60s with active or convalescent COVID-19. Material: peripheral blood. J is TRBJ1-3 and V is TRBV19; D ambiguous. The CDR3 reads CASEAAGNTIYF. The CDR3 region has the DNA TGTGCCTCGGAAGCGGCTGGAAACACCATATATTTT.